This T cell receptor (beta chain) was documented in a study of T cell responses to AZD1222 COVID-19 vaccine. Profiling relied on immunoSEQ multiplex PCR, and the TCRdb table lists in-frame clones only, not all of them. The sample comprises 90,000 to 120,000 clones, nearly 90% of which are singletons, and 4.5% to 5.5% rests with the top ten. The CDR3 runs to 16 residues. Losses at the gene ends were 2 bases for V and 6 bases for J; bases not matched to a gene: 12. CDR1 KGHSH and CDR2 LQKENI come from the germline V gene. As to this clone: Its antigen is as yet unknown.

Whole-study findings and limits: Every sample of the repertoires postdated the peak T cell response. Epitopes outside B.1.351 and B.1.1.7 mutated regions reportedly drew nearly half of spike TCRs. At baseline, just a handful of AZD1222 recipients tested seropositive.

The clonotype was recovered from an adult who received the AZD1222 COVID-19 vaccine. V is TRBV18 and J is TRBJ1-2, with 7 bases fitting TRBD1. The input for sequencing was peripheral blood, taken 28 days after the second AZD1222 dose. The CDR3 region has the DNA TGTGCCAGCTCACCAGAAGGGCAGGGGGAACGGCATGGCTACACCTTC. It specifies CASSPEGQGERHGYTF.